A selection of T cell receptor beta chains follows, all from one sample in a study of graft-versus-host responses after intestinal transplantation. The assay was immunoSEQ multiplex PCR, and TCRdb's table has in-frame clones only and misses some. The sample shows about 26,000 clones, about 81% of them seen only once. Their antigens are not known. The sample here was unstimulated CD4+ T cells sorted from spleen or lymph node cells, taken before intestinal transplant. The receptors here all came from a human donor who received an intestinal transplant. Each CDR3 is given with its conserved first and last residue. Each record gives: D gene, clone size, J gene, V gene, CDR3 DNA, CDR3 protein. The D gene is left open where the match is weak. Expanded clones get a size class; other rows say once, few or many, or leave the size out.

>.|.|TRBJ2-1|TRBV30
TGTGCCTGGAAAGGAAGGGGGTACCCCTACAATGAGCAGTTCTTC
CAWKGRGYPYNEQFF
>.|.|TRBJ2-1|TRBV14
TGTGCCAGCAGCCAACAGACCGTACTAACCTACAATGAGCAGTTCTTC
CASSQQTVLTYNEQFF
>.|.|TRBJ1-2|TRBV5-1
TGCGCCAGCAGCTTGGTGCCGAGAAGCGGTAACTATGGCTACACCTTC
CASSLVPRSGNYGYTF
>.|.|TRBJ1-6|TRBV11-3
TGTGCCAGCAGCTTTTCACCCCTCCACTTT
CASSFSPLHF
>.|.|TRBJ1-3|TRBV30
TGTGCCTGGAGTCTCTACTCTGGAAACACCATATATTTT
CAWSLYSGNTIYF
>.|.|TRBJ2-7|TRBV4-1
TGCGCCAGCAGCCGCCCGGGAAAAACCTACGAGCAGTACTTC
CASSRPGKTYEQYF
>.|.|TRBJ2-7|TRBV6-5
TGTGCCAGCAGAAAGCTCCAAGCAAGTCCTTACGAGCAGTACTTC
CASRKLQASPYEQYF
>TRBD1|.|TRBJ1-5|TRBV2
TGTGCCAGCAGCCTACAGGGGCGTGCTGGTCAGCCCCAGCATTTT
CASSLQGRAGQPQHF
>.|.|TRBJ2-7|TRBV7-3
TGTGCCAGCAGCCCGGCGGCAGGGCGTTACGAGCAGTACTTC
CASSPAAGRYEQYF
>TRBD2|.|TRBJ2-3|TRBV5-1
TGCGCCAGCAGCCTCGCTCGCGGACTAGCGGGAGGGACCATAGATACGCAGTATTTT
CASSLARGLAGGTIDTQYF
>.|.|TRBJ1-2|TRBV5-4
TGTGCCAGCAGCTTGGTGGAGTCTCGTGGCTACACCTTC
CASSLVESRGYTF
>.|few|TRBJ2-4|TRBV7-9
TGTGCCAGCAGCTTGGCGCTAGGGGCTATCGGCATTCAGTACTTC
CASSLALGAIGIQYF
>TRBD2|.|TRBJ2-3|TRBV11-2
TGTGCCAGCAGCTTTACTAGCGGGCCTGCTAGCACAGATACGCAGTATTTT
CASSFTSGPASTDTQYF
>TRBD1|.|TRBJ1-6|TRBV7-9
TGTGCCAGCAGCTTAGTACAGGGGCTTTCACCCCTCCACTTT
CASSLVQGLSPLHF
>.|few|TRBJ2-7|TRBV18
TGTGCCAGCTCACCAGGCAGCGGTATCGAGCAGTACTTC
CASSPGSGIEQYF
>.|.|TRBJ1-1|TRBV5-6
TGTGCCAGCAGCCCACGGACGGTGAACACTGAAGCTTTCTTT
CASSPRTVNTEAFF
>.|.|TRBJ2-1|TRBV6-9
TGTGCCAGCAGAGGCTACAATGAGCAGTTCTTC
CASRGYNEQFF
>TRBD1|.|TRBJ2-7|TRBV28
TGTGCCAGCAGCCCCCCGGGACAGCGCTACGAGCAGTACTTC
CASSPPGQRYEQYF
>.|.|TRBJ2-3|TRBV5-8
TGTGCCAGCAGCTTTGTTGGAGACCCCTCTTTAGATACGCAGTATTTT
CASSFVGDPSLDTQYF
>.|few|TRBJ2-7|TRBV4-1
TGCGCCAGCAGCCGGGACTTCTACGAGCAGTACTTC
CASSRDFYEQYF
>.|.|TRBJ2-2|TRBV7-9
TGTGCCAGCAGCTTAGTAGCTGGGGGCCGGGAGCTGTTTTTT
CASSLVAGGRELFF
>.|.|TRBJ2-5|TRBV5-1
TGCGCCAGCAGCTACGGGACCGAGGAGACCCAGTACTTC
CASSYGTEETQYF
>.|.|TRBJ1-2|TRBV18
TGTGCCAGCTCCGGAAGCTATGGCTACACCTTC
CASSGSYGYTF
>.|.|TRBJ1-1|TRBV6-5
TGTGCCAGCAGTTACTTGGGGGAGAACACTGAAGCTTTCTTT
CASSYLGENTEAFF
>.|.|TRBJ1-5|TRBV6-1
TGTGCCAGCAGACAGGGCAATCAGCCCCAGCATTTT
CASRQGNQPQHF
>TRBD1|.|TRBJ2-5|TRBV7-7
TGTGCCAGCAGCTCCGGTGACAGGGGGGGAGAGACCCAGTACTTC
CASSSGDRGGETQYF
>.|.|TRBJ1-5|TRBV19
TGTGCCAGTAGTATAGCCGGGAATCAGCCCCAGCATTTT
CASSIAGNQPQHF
>TRBD2|few|TRBJ2-3|TRBV5-4
TGTGCCAGCAGCTTGAGCCTAGCGGTGTCCGGGGGTACAGATACGCAGTATTTT
CASSLSLAVSGGTDTQYF
>.|once|TRBJ2-7|TRBV14
TGTGCCAGCAGCGTGGGGGCCCTCGAGCAGTACTTC
CASSVGALEQYF
>.|.|TRBJ1-1|TRBV5-6
TGTGCCAGCAGCTTGGTGAGCGGTCCTGAAGCTTTCTTT
CASSLVSGPEAFF
>.|.|TRBJ2-7|TRBV6-1
TGTGCCAGCAGTGAACTTCGCATCGGGAAATTCTACGAGCAGTACTTC
CASSELRIGKFYEQYF
>TRBD1|.|TRBJ1-1|TRBV14
TGTGCCAGCAGCCAAGAGTGGATGCGCAGGGGGCTAGCTTTCTTT
CASSQEWMRRGLAFF
>TRBD1|.|TRBJ1-2|TRBV6-1
TGTGCCAGCAGTCGGACAGGCTATGGCTACACCTTC
CASSRTGYGYTF
>TRBD2|few|TRBJ2-5|TRBV6-1
TGTGCCAGCAGCCAAAATGGGGGGGCCCAGTACTTC
CASSQNGGAQYF
>.|once|TRBJ1-2|TRBV23-1
TGCGCCAGCACGAACTATGGCTACACCTTC
CASTNYGYTF
>.|few|TRBJ2-2|TRBV2
TGTGCCAGCGGGTGGCCGGGGGAGCTGTTTTTT
CASGWPGELFF
>.|.|TRBJ1-2|TRBV5-1
TGCGCCAGCAGCTTTGCCGGTAACTATGGCTACACCTTC
CASSFAGNYGYTF
>TRBD2|.|TRBJ2-5|TRBV5-8
TGTGCCAGCAGCACCGGGACTAGCGGGAAGTACCAAGAGACCCAGTACTTC
CASSTGTSGKYQETQYF
>.|few|TRBJ2-7|TRBV10-3
TGTGCCATCAGTGGAGACCTTTACGAGCAGTACTTC
CAISGDLYEQYF
>TRBD2|.|TRBJ2-1|TRBV10-1
TGCGCCAGCAGTGGATCTAGCGGGAGGGCCTACAATGAGCAGTTCTTC
CASSGSSGRAYNEQFF
>TRBD1|few|TRBJ2-5|TRBV5-1
TGCGCCAGCAGCTTCCCAGGGGGCGAGACCCAGTACTTC
CASSFPGGETQYF
>.|.|TRBJ2-7|TRBV10-2
TGCGCCAGCAGAGAGGGGCAGGGCTACGAGCAGTACTTC
CASREGQGYEQYF
>.|.|TRBJ1-2|TRBV19
TGTGCCAGTTCTTTGGGCCCATCTTATGGCTACACCTTC
CASSLGPSYGYTF
>.|.|TRBJ2-7|TRBV5-1
TGCGCCAGCAGGACGGATCCCTACGAGCAGTACTTC
CASRTDPYEQYF
>TRBD1|.|TRBJ1-5|TRBV2
TGTGCCAGTGCCCGGGACAGGGGAAATCAGCCCCAGCATTTT
CASARDRGNQPQHF